The entry below describes one T cell receptor beta chain. The antigen is unknown. The data were obtained in a study of beta chain features in type 1 diabetes. Sequenced material consisted of expressed TCRB transcripts (all of the isolated RNA was reverse transcribed). Generated by immunoSEQ multiplex PCR, the TCRdb table keeps only in-frame clones and is missing some. The sample consists of hundreds of thousands of clones, roughly 16% of them appearing once. Broader study findings: The analysis here could not establish whether HLA type shapes TCRB rearrangement.

Sequencing was done on a sample of naive CD4+ T cells from blood. The sequence came from a man in his late teens or twenties in good health.

CDR3: CASTGQGRAKNIQYF. The CDR3 region has the DNA TGTGCCAGCACCGGACAAGGCCGCGCCAAAAACATTCAGTACTTC. The V gene is TRBV7-9, the J gene TRBJ2-4, with D tentatively TRBD1 (5 bases). The CDR3 runs to 15 residues. Germline V gene data show CDR1 as SEHNR and CDR2 as FQNEAQ (reference sequence). The V end was cut by 7 bases, the J end by 1 base, with 14 bases between.